Each of the 11 T cell receptor beta chains below was sequenced from the same sample in a study of blood T cell repertoires in COVID-19. Sequenced by immunoSEQ multiplex PCR; TCRdb stores in-frame clones only, minus some. This table has some 270,000 clones, around nine tenths appearing once. Sequencing was performed on PBMCs or T cells enriched from blood (not recorded which). Source of these receptors: a woman aged 55-70 years who had recovered from COVID-19.

The rearrangement links TRBV5-1 to TRBJ2-1, with 10 bases fitting TRBD1. J was trimmed by 4 bases and V by 4 bases; bases with no gene match: 8. The CDR3 is 16 residues long. CDR1 SGHRS and CDR2 YFSETQ come from the germline V gene. CDR3 loop: CASSVQPGQGYNEQFF. CDR3 sequence (DNA): TGCGCCAGCAGCGTACAACCGGGACAGGGGTACAATGAGCAGTTCTTC.

Only a few counts were recorded for this clone. The rearrangement uses TRBV6-5 and TRBJ1-1, with D unclear. The CDR3 contains 13 residues. Germline V gene sequence: CDR1 MNHEY, CDR2 SVGAGI. Trimming removed 3 bases at V and 5 bases at J, with 10 bases between. The CDR3 loop reads CASSYRRLTEAFF. Written as DNA, the CDR3 is TGTGCCAGCAGTTATCGGCGGTTGACTGAAGCTTTCTTT.

The rearrangement uses TRBV4-1 and TRBJ1-3; possible D gene TRBD1, 5 bases. V was shortened by 1 base and J by 4 bases, with 17 bases between the two germline ends. The CDR3 has 17 amino acids. Germline loops: CDR1 MGHRA, CDR2 YSYEKL. The CDR3 sequence: CASSQGLKGYWGNTIYF. In nucleotides, the CDR3 is TGCGCCAGCAGCCAAGGCCTCAAGGGGTACTGGGGAAACACCATATATTTT.

CDR3: CASSIERQGFGNEQFF. The CDR3 bases are TGTGCCAGTAGTATAGAGAGACAGGGTTTTGGCAATGAGCAGTTCTTC. The gene calls are TRBV19 and TRBJ2-1; the match to TRBD1 covers 7 bases. Germline V gene sequence: CDR1 LNHDA, CDR2 SQIVND (reference sequence). The junction had 8 bases not matched to a gene; V was cut back by 0 bases and J by 6 bases. The CDR3 contains 16 residues.

The chain couples TRBV7-9 to TRBJ1-1; maybe TRBD1 (6 bases). Germline lookup yields CDR1 SEHNR and CDR2 FQNEAQ (reference sequence). The ends were cut back, 0 bases at V and 6 bases at J, with 17 bases in the middle. CDR3 length equals 16 residues. The CDR3 DNA reads as TGTGCCAGCAGCTTAGCCGGCAGGGGTAATGCGGCTGAAGCTTTCTTT. Residues: CASSLAGRGNAAEAFF.

This clone was counted between two and nine times. The chain links TRBV2 to TRBJ2-4; TRBD2 aligns across 11 bases. The V and J ends lost 8 bases and 3 bases, in that order; junction bases with no gene match: 9. CDR3 length: 16 residues. Germline V gives CDR1 SNHLY, CDR2 FYNNEI. The CDR3 loop reads CASRVAGGPVKNIQYF. The CDR3 region has the DNA TGTGCCAGCCGGGTAGCGGGGGGGCCGGTCAAAAACATTCAGTACTTC. Combining the CDR3 with reference TRBV2 and TRBJ2-4 gives the whole variable domain EPEVTQTPSHQVTQMGQEVILRCVPISNHLYFYWYRQILGQKVEFLVSFYNNEISEKSEIFDDQFSVERPDGSNFTLKIRSTKLEDSAMYFCASRVAGGPVKNIQYFGAGTRLSVL.

V and J are TRBV7-9 and TRBJ2-3; D not resolved. With 4 bases removed from V and 0 bases from J, the gap between germline ends came to 11 bases. The CDR3 is 15 residues long. CDR1 is SEHNR and CDR2 is FQNEAQ in the germline V gene (reference sequence). The CDR3 spells CASSYVTGSTDTQYF. In DNA, the CDR3 is TGTGCCAGCAGCTACGTTACCGGTAGCACAGATACGCAGTATTTT.

V gene TRBV2 combines with J gene TRBJ2-1; D is undetermined. Germline V gene lookup returns CDR1 SNHLY and CDR2 FYNNEI. Between the trimmed V and J ends, which lost 6 bases and 8 bases, there was a span of 17 bases. The CDR3 length is 14 residues. The CDR3 sequence is CASSAGSLADEQFF. In DNA form, the CDR3 reads TGTGCCAGCAGCGCTGGTTCCCTGGCAGATGAGCAGTTCTTC.

This rearrangement joins TRBV4-1 to TRBJ1-6, with no clear D. Germline V gene sequence: CDR1 MGHRA, CDR2 YSYEKL. With 1 base removed from V and 8 bases from J, the gap between germline ends came to 9 bases. The CDR3 has 14 amino acids. The CDR3 region is CASSQAGPHSPLHF. The CDR3 DNA sequence: TGCGCCAGCAGCCAAGCGGGTCCGCATTCACCCCTCCACTTT.

The chain couples TRBV29-1 to TRBJ1-1, with D hard to call. V lost 7 bases, J lost 1 base, and 13 bases lay in between. This CDR3 region has 13 residues. Per germline, CDR1 SQVTM and CDR2 ANQGSEA. The CDR3 sequence: CSAVTQSNTEAFF. The CDR3 DNA follows: TGCAGCGCGGTGACACAGTCGAACACTGAAGCTTTCTTT.

The gene calls are TRBV9 and TRBJ1-3, with D unclear. Germline CDR1 reads SGDLS; CDR2 reads YYNGEE. This CDR3 is 14 amino acids long. The ends were cut back, 2 bases at V and 3 bases at J, with 9 bases in the middle. The CDR3 region has the DNA TGTGCCAGCAGCGTTCATAGTGGTGGAAACACCATATATTTT. This translates into CASSVHSGGNTIYF.